This passage covers 5 T cell receptor beta chains from one sample sequenced in a study of blood T cell repertoires in COVID-19. Only in-frame clones appear in the TCRdb table, and some are missing; sequencing was by immunoSEQ multiplex PCR. The sample contains fewer than 120,000 clones, approximately 70% of which appear only once. The sequenced material came from peripheral blood. The receptors come from a woman aged 60 to 75 with acute or convalescent COVID-19.

This clone is a singleton in its sample. The chain combines TRBV16 with TRBJ2-5; 7 bases are shared with TRBD2. Germline values: CDR1 KGHSY, CDR2 FQNENV. J was trimmed by 1 base and V by 0 bases; bases with no gene match: 5. This CDR3 is 16 amino acids long. Here the CDR3 DNA reads TGTGCCAGCAGCCAATCGTTGAAGCGGGGCCAAGAGACCCAGTACTTC. Protein sequence: CASSQSLKRGQETQYF.

The rearrangement links TRBV2 to TRBJ1-5; D is perhaps TRBD1 (5 bases). V lost 3 bases, J lost 3 bases, and 12 bases lay in between. This CDR3 contains 15 residues. Germline CDR1 reads SNHLY; CDR2 reads FYNNEI. The CDR3 nucleotides are TGTGCCAGCAGTGATGGGGCCAAGGCCAATCAGCCCCAGCATTTT. Its protein product is CASSDGAKANQPQHF.

The CDR3 DNA sequence: TGTGCCAGCAGCTTGGATGGACAGGTATCAGATACGCAGTATTTT. Translation gives CASSLDGQVSDTQYF. This chain links TRBV5-5 with TRBJ2-3; 7 nucleotides align to TRBD1. J gave up 4 bases and V 0 bases, and 5 bases lay outside the gene matches. This CDR3 contains 15 residues. Germline V gene data show CDR1 as SGHKS and CDR2 as YYEKEE (reference sequence).

This chain connects TRBV5-1 to TRBJ1-4; 8 bases map to TRBD1. The germline gives CDR1 SGHRS, CDR2 YFSETQ. CDR3 size: 15 residues. V was clipped by 0 bases and J by 8 bases; unmatched bases: 6. The CDR3 coding sequence is TGCGCCAGCAGCTTGGTCGGACAGGGCAGGGAAAAACTGTTTTTT. It translates to CASSLVGQGREKLFF.

J is TRBJ1-1 and V is TRBV9, with a possible D match to TRBD1 (5 bases). The germline V gene has CDR1 SGDLS and CDR2 YYNGEE. The CDR3 covers 16 residues. V dropped 0 bases and J dropped 0 bases, with 12 bases sitting between them. The CDR3 reads CASSVGTQGLNTEAFF. As DNA, the CDR3 is TGTGCCAGCAGCGTAGGAACCCAGGGCCTGAACACTGAAGCTTTCTTT.